This T cell receptor beta chain was captured by sequencing in a study of tumor and adjacent non-tumor tissue in lung cancer. This clonotype was seen more than once but under ten times. Its target is unknown. The V end was cut by 5 bases, the J end by 14 bases, with 27 bases between. Per the germline V gene, CDR1 is SGHAT and CDR2 is FQDESV (reference sequence). The CDR3 contains 15 residues. General observations from the study: Patients with more diverse tumor TCRs had worse survival. TCR diversity was significantly greater in tumor than normal lung tissue. Top 100 clones took a larger repertoire share in normal lung.

Three rounds of nested PCR, following a modified ARM-PCR protocol, produced the TCRbeta library. TCRdb re-called the multiplex PCR reads with MiXCR, one entry per CDR3 protein. Here the sample spans 120,000 or so distinct CDR3 sequences, around three fifths being singletons. RNA was extracted from bulk tissue without any cell sorting. This clonotype was obtained from a man aged 25 to 40 with non-small cell lung cancer. The sample comprised lung tumor tissue. The chain carries TRBV11-1 and TRBJ1-2, with D hard to call. CDR3 bases: TGTGCCAGCAGCCCAAATTATGGGTCGAACAAAGACTATACCTTC. Residues: CASSPNYGSNKDYTF.